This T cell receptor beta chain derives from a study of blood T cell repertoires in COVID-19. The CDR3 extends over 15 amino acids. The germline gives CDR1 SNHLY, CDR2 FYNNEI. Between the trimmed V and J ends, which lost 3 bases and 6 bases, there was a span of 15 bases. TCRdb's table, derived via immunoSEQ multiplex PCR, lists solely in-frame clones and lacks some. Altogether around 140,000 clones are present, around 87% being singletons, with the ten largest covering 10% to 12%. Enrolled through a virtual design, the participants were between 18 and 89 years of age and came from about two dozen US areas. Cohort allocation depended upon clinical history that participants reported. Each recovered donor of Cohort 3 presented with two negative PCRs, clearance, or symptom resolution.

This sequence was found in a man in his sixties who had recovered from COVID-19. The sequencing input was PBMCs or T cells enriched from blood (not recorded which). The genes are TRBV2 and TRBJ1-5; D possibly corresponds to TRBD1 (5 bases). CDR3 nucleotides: TGTGCCAGCAGTGATGGGGGGAGGGTAGGTCAGCCCCAGCATTTT. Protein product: CASSDGGRVGQPQHF.